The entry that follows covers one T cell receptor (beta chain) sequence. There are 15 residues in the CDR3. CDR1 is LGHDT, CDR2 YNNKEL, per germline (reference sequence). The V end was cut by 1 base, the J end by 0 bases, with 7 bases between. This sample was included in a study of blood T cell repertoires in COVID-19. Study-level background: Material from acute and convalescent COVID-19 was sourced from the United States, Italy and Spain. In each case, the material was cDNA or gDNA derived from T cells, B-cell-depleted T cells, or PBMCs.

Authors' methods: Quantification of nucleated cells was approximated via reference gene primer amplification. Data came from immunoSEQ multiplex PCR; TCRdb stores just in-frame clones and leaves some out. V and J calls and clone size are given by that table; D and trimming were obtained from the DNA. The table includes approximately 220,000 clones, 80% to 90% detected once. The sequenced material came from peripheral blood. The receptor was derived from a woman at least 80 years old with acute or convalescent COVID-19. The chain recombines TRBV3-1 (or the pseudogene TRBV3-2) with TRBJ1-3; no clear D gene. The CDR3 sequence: CASSQVGNSGNTIYF. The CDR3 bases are TGTGCCAGCAGCCAAGTGGGCAACTCTGGAAACACCATATATTTT.